The rows below give T cell receptor beta chains drawn from one sample of a study of T cell responses to AZD1222 COVID-19 vaccine. Libraries were prepared by immunoSEQ multiplex PCR; TCRdb keeps only in-frame clonotypes and omits some of them. The data hold 100,000 or so clones, with more than 75% observed a single time. The sample consisted of peripheral blood, taken on day 0 of AZD1222 vaccination. Receptor source: an adult in good health. CDR3s include the opening cysteine and the closing phenylalanine or tryptophan. Each record gives: J gene, V gene, D gene, clone size, CDR3 DNA, CDR3 protein. A D gene is named only where the DNA matches it firmly. Expanded clones get a size class; other rows say once, few or many, or leave the size out.

TRBJ1-1	TRBV27	TRBD1	.	TGTGCCAGCAGTTTATCGGCTTCTCCAGGGGGCGAAGCTTTCTTT	CASSLSASPGGEAFF
TRBJ1-2	TRBV24-1	.	.	TGTGCCACCAGTGATTTAGAGGGCAGATACTACACCTTC	CATSDLEGRYYTF
TRBJ1-1	TRBV11-2	TRBD1	.	TGTGCCAGCAGCACGTCAGGGGGCGCCGCTGAAGCTTTCTTT	CASSTSGGAAEAFF
TRBJ1-1	TRBV6-5	.	once	TGTGCCAGCAGTTTGAAAGGCCTTTTGAACACTGAAGCTTTCTTT	CASSLKGLLNTEAFF
TRBJ2-2	TRBV11-2	TRBD2	.	TGTGCCAGCAGCTTAGATCGCAGCGGGAGAAATACCGGGGAGCTGTTTTTT	CASSLDRSGRNTGELFF
TRBJ1-6	TRBV5-1	.	.	TGCGCCAGCAGCTTGAACGCTAATTCACCCCTCCACTTT	CASSLNANSPLHF
TRBJ2-1	TRBV7-6	.	.	TGTGCCAGCAGCTTAGCCCAGGTTTCCTGGCAGTTCTTC	CASSLAQVSWQFF
TRBJ1-6	TRBV15	.	.	TGTGCCACCAGCAGAGAGCCGACAGGTGAGGGGTCACCCCTCCACTTT	CATSREPTGEGSPLHF
TRBJ1-3	TRBV7-2	.	.	TGTGCCAGCAGCTCCCAGCTTGGAAACACCATATATTTT	CASSSQLGNTIYF
TRBJ2-6	TRBV6-5	.	.	TGTGCCAGCAGTTACGATTGGGGGGTCGGGGCCAACGTCCTGACTTTC	CASSYDWGVGANVLTF
TRBJ1-1	TRBV6-5	.	.	TGTGCCAGCAGCACACAGGGCAGCACTGAAGCTTTCTTT	CASSTQGSTEAFF
TRBJ1-6	TRBV5-6	.	.	TGTGCCAGCAGCTGGACGGGTATCAATTCACCCCTCCACTTT	CASSWTGINSPLHF
TRBJ2-1	TRBV21-1	.	.	TGTGCCAGCAGCGTACAGCGGACAGCCTTGAAGCCTGAGCAGTTCTTC	CASSVQRTALKPEQFF
TRBJ2-3	TRBV6-6	.	.	TGTGCCAGCAGTTCCGTGGGGGCAGATACGCAGTATTTT	CASSSVGADTQYF
TRBJ2-5	TRBV11-1	.	.	TGTGCCAGCAGCCTGGGGGTGGGCAGTCAAGAGACCCAGTACTTC	CASSLGVGSQETQYF
TRBJ1-1	TRBV2	.	once	TGTGCCAGCACCTCGGATCGGTCTGAAGCTTTCTTT	CASTSDRSEAFF
TRBJ2-7	TRBV18	.	.	TGTGCCAGCTCACCAAAGGCCGCCTACGAGCAGTACTTC	CASSPKAAYEQYF
TRBJ2-5	TRBV24-1	TRBD2	.	TGTGCCACCAGAGCCGGGACTAGCGGGAGTATAGAGACCCAGTACTTC	CATRAGTSGSIETQYF
TRBJ1-1	TRBV13	TRBD1	.	TGTGCCAGCAGCTCTGGGGGACAGGGGGCGACTGAAGCTTTCTTT	CASSSGGQGATEAFF
TRBJ1-1	TRBV9	.	many	TGTGCCAGCGGAGCCACCCCCGCCGGGGGGACTGAAGCTTTCTTT	CASGATPAGGTEAFF
TRBJ1-5	TRBV12-3/TRBV12-4	.	.	TGTGCCAGCAGTCAGGACAGTCATCAGCCCCAGCATTTT	CASSQDSHQPQHF
TRBJ2-5	TRBV29-1	TRBD2	.	TGCAGCGTTGGAGCGGGAGGGCAAGAGACCCAGTACTTC	CSVGAGGQETQYF
TRBJ2-7	TRBV28	.	.	TGTGCCAGCACCTTAGGCGGGGCAGGACACTACGAGCAGTACTTC	CASTLGGAGHYEQYF
TRBJ2-3	TRBV5-6	TRBD1	.	TGTGCCAGCAGCCGACAGGGGGTCAGCACAGATACGCAGTATTTT	CASSRQGVSTDTQYF
TRBJ1-5	TRBV28	TRBD1	.	TGTGCCAGCAGCTGGGGACAGAGTAGCAATCAGCCCCAGCATTTT	CASSWGQSSNQPQHF
TRBJ1-1	TRBV5-1	.	.	TGCGCCAGCAGCTTGGGACGGGCGCGCGGGACTGAAGCTTTCTTT	CASSLGRARGTEAFF
TRBJ1-5	TRBV6-4	.	.	TGTGCCAGCAGTGAAGATGAGACAGAGAGATTTAATCAGCCCCAGCATTTT	CASSEDETERFNQPQHF
TRBJ2-7	TRBV5-6	.	.	TGTGCCAGCAGCTTGTCAGGCCTCGAGCAGTACTTC	CASSLSGLEQYF
TRBJ2-1	TRBV27	TRBD2	.	TGTGCCAGCAGCCCGACTAGCGGGGGGCCCACCAGGGGCAATGAGCAGTTCTTC	CASSPTSGGPTRGNEQFF
TRBJ2-7	TRBV19	.	once	TGTGCCAGTAGTGACCGGGCCCTAGAAGACGAGCAGTACTTC	CASSDRALEDEQYF
TRBJ1-1	TRBV2	TRBD1	.	TGTGCCAGCAGTGAACTCGACAGGGGGAACACTGAAGCTTTCTTT	CASSELDRGNTEAFF
TRBJ1-5	TRBV18	.	.	TGTGCCAGCTCACACGGGGTAGAGGGGTATAGCAATCAGCCCCAGCATTTT	CASSHGVEGYSNQPQHF
TRBJ2-1	TRBV5-4	TRBD2	.	TGTGCCAGCAGCTTCCCCTCTAGCGGGAAGGGCTACAATGAGCAGTTCTTC	CASSFPSSGKGYNEQFF
TRBJ1-5	TRBV4-1	.	.	TGCGCCAGCAGCCAAGGACAGCTGAGCAGCAATCAGCCCCAGCATTTT	CASSQGQLSSNQPQHF
TRBJ1-2	TRBV27	TRBD1	.	TGTGCCAGCAGTTTAGGAGGGGGCGCACATGGCTACACCTTC	CASSLGGGAHGYTF
TRBJ2-7	TRBV5-4	TRBD2	.	TGTGCCAGCAGCCTCGGACTAGAGTACGAGCAGTACTTC	CASSLGLEYEQYF
TRBJ2-7	TRBV19	TRBD1	.	TGTGCCAGTAGCCCCGGGACAGGGACCTACGAGCAGTACTTC	CASSPGTGTYEQYF
TRBJ1-5	TRBV18	.	.	TGTGCCAGCTCACCGGGGAATCAGCCCCAGCATTTT	CASSPGNQPQHF
TRBJ2-3	TRBV28	.	.	TGTGCCAGCAGTCTCCCCTCAGAACTAGGGGTCAAGTATTTT	CASSLPSELGVKYF
TRBJ2-3	TRBV11-3	.	.	TGTGCCAGCAGCCCGGTTTGGGGGCGAGATACGCAGTATTTT	CASSPVWGRDTQYF
TRBJ2-7	TRBV6-2/TRBV6-3	TRBD2	.	TGTGCCAGCAGTTACCTAGCGGGCACGCAGTACTTC	CASSYLAGTQYF
TRBJ1-5	TRBV5-1	.	.	TGCGCCAGCAGAGAGACAGATAATCAGCCCCAGCATTTT	CASRETDNQPQHF
TRBJ2-7	TRBV5-1	TRBD1	.	TGCGCCAGCAGCGAAGGACAGGGGTACTACGAGCAGTACTTC	CASSEGQGYYEQYF
TRBJ1-2	TRBV2	.	.	TGTGCCAGCATAGGGACTGGCGGTGGCTACACCTTC	CASIGTGGGYTF
TRBJ1-3	TRBV28	.	.	TGTGCCAGCACCCCTTCCGGCCCAACCCTCTCTGGAAACACCATATATTTT	CASTPSGPTLSGNTIYF
TRBJ2-2	TRBV6-6	TRBD2	few	TGTGCCAGCGAGGCTAGCGGAAACACCGGGGAGCTGTTTTTT	CASEASGNTGELFF
TRBJ2-7	TRBV6-2/TRBV6-3	.	.	TGTGCCAGCAGTCACCCCCGAGAGGAGGAGATATACGAGCAGTACTTC	CASSHPREEEIYEQYF
TRBJ2-3	TRBV12-2	.	.	TGTGCAAGTCGCAACTTAGCGGGAGCCCTTCCCGGGACAGATACGCAGTATTTT	CASRNLAGALPGTDTQYF
TRBJ1-5	TRBV3-1/TRBV3-2	.	.	TGTGCCAGCAGCTTCCGATATAGCAATCAGCCCCAGCATTTT	CASSFRYSNQPQHF
TRBJ2-7	TRBV14	.	.	TGTGCCAGCAGCCTTATAATCGGCGAGCAGTACTTC	CASSLIIGEQYF
TRBJ1-2	TRBV20-1	.	.	TGCAGTGCTAGAGCCTCCCCTCCGGCCACCTTC	CSARASPPATF
TRBJ2-1	TRBV7-2	TRBD2	.	TGTGCCAGCAGCCGGTGGACTAGCGAAACCTACAATGAGCAGTTCTTC	CASSRWTSETYNEQFF
TRBJ1-1	TRBV28	TRBD1	.	TGTGCCAGCAGTTTCAGGGGGAAGACTGAAGCTTTCTTT	CASSFRGKTEAFF